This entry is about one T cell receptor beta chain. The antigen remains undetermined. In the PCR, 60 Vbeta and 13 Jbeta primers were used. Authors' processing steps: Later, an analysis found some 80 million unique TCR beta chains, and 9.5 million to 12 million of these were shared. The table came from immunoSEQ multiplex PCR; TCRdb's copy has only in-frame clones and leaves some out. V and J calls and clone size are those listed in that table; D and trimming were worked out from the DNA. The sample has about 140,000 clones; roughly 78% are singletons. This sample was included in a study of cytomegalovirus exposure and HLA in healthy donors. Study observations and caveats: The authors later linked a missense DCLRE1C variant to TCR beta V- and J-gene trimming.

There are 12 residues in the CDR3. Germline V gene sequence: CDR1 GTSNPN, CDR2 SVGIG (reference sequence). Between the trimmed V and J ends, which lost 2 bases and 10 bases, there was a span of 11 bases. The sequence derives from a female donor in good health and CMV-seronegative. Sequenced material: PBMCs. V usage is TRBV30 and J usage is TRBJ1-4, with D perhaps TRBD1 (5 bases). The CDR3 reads CAWSTQGAKLFF. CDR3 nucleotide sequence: TGTGCCTGGAGTACCCAGGGTGCAAAACTGTTTTTT. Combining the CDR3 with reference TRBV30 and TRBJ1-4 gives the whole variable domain SQTIHQWPATLVQPVGSPLSLECTVEGTSNPNLYWYRQAAGRGLQLLFYSVGIGQISSEVPQNLSASRPQDRQFILSSKKLLLSDSGFYLCAWSTQGAKLFFGSGTQLSVL.